The 19 T cell receptor beta chains below come from one sample, sequenced in a study of OX40 agonist ivuxolimab in advanced cancers. Sequenced by immunoSEQ multiplex PCR; TCRdb stores in-frame clones only, minus some. Here the sample spans 73,000 or so clones, about 92% being singletons. Sequenced material: CD4+ or CD8+ T cells sorted from blood, taken in a trial of the OX40 agonist ivuxolimab. These receptors all come from an adult with an advanced solid tumor such as melanoma, head and neck, liver or kidney cancer.

This CDR3 reads CASRPSRGSTYEQYF. The CDR3 DNA sequence: TGTGCCAGCAGACCCTCCAGGGGGTCAACCTACGAGCAGTACTTC. The chain links TRBV6-5 to TRBJ2-7; TRBD1 matches 7 bases. With V trimmed by 6 bases and J by 2 bases, 10 bases remained unmatched. The CDR3 extends over 15 amino acids. Germline assignment: CDR1 MNHEY and CDR2 SVGAGI.

The chain joins TRBV6-5 to TRBJ2-1; 9 nucleotides line up with TRBD1. The CDR3 consists of 16 residues. Germline assignment: CDR1 MNHEY and CDR2 SVGAGI. Trimming cost V 0 bases and J 5 bases; bases outside gene matches: 5. CDR3 DNA: TGTGCCAGCAGTTACTCGTGGACAGGGGTTAACAATGAGCAGTTCTTC. This encodes CASSYSWTGVNNEQFF.

The chain couples TRBV7-9 to TRBJ2-5; TRBD2 might be the D (5 bases). Trimming cost V 5 bases and J 1 base, with 11 bases left between them. In germline, CDR1 is SEHNR, CDR2 FQNEAQ (reference sequence). The CDR3 covers 14 residues. In nucleotides, the CDR3 is TGTGCCAGCAGCCATTGGACTGGCCAAGAGACCCAGTACTTC. Amino acids: CASSHWTGQETQYF.

This clone was observed a few times. V usage is TRBV7-9 and J usage is TRBJ2-7; 7 bases agree with TRBD1. V shed 5 bases, J shed 0 bases, and the junction held 7 bases outside the gene matches. This CDR3 has 15 residues. CDR1 is SEHNR, CDR2 FQNEAQ, per germline (reference sequence). Written as DNA, the CDR3 is TGTGCCAGCAGCCCGCATCGACAGGGCTCCTACGAGCAGTACTTC. Translation: CASSPHRQGSYEQYF.

This sequence joins TRBV7-8 and TRBJ2-7; D might be TRBD2 (5 bases). The CDR3 is 14 residues long. Germline V CDR1 and CDR2: SGHVS, FQNEAQ. V was shortened by 0 bases and J by 7 bases, with 13 bases between the two germline ends. The CDR3 DNA sequence: TGTGCCAGCAGCTTAGCGTTATCCGGGGATGAGCAGTACTTC. As protein: CASSLALSGDEQYF.

This clone has just a few counts. The chain has TRBV10-1 and TRBJ1-1; D not resolved. V dropped 6 bases and J dropped 6 bases, with 11 bases sitting between them. The CDR3 contains 12 residues. Germline V gene data show CDR1 as WNHNN and CDR2 as SYGVQD (reference sequence). CDR3 loop: CASRPDGAEAFF. The CDR3 region has the DNA TGCGCCAGCAGGCCGGACGGGGCTGAAGCTTTCTTT.

This clone was seen only a few times. The V and J genes are TRBV4-3 and TRBJ1-1; TRBD1 might be the D (5 bases). From germline, CDR1 is LGHNA and CDR2 YSLEER. The germline V and J ends were trimmed by 0 bases and 3 bases, with 11 bases remaining between them. The length of the CDR3 is 15 residues. In nucleotides, the CDR3 is TGCGCCAGCAGCCAAGATTTACAGGTATACACTGAAGCTTTCTTT. Translating gives CASSQDLQVYTEAFF.

This clone was seen once. The chain couples TRBV7-9 to TRBJ2-5, with D possibly TRBD1 on 5 matching bases. CDR3 length: 16 residues. The V gene lost 4 bases and the J gene lost 0 bases, with 15 bases spanning the gap. The germline CDR1 and CDR2 sequences are SEHNR and FQNEAQ (reference sequence). Written as DNA, the CDR3 is TGTGCCAGCAGCTCAAGGGGCCCCCCGGACCAAGAGACCCAGTACTTC. Encoded protein: CASSSRGPPDQETQYF. Filled out from reference TRBV7-9 and TRBJ2-5, the complete variable domain reads DTGVSQNPRHKITKRGQNVTFRCDPISEHNRLYWYRQTLGQGPEFLTYFQNEAQLEKSRLLSDRFSAERPKGSFSTLEIQRTEQGDSAMYLCASSSRGPPDQETQYFGPGTRLLVL.

The CDR3 spells CASSPALEDPYYGYTF. Here the CDR3 DNA reads TGCGCCAGCAGCCCAGCTTTAGAAGACCCATACTATGGCTACACCTTC. The chain combines TRBV4-1 with TRBJ1-2, with no clear D. With 4 bases removed from V and 3 bases from J, the gap between germline ends came to 18 bases. This CDR3 region has 16 residues. Germline CDR1 is MGHRA and CDR2 is YSYEKL.

In its sample, this clone was seen once. The CDR3 loop reads CASRDLGGYGYTF. CDR3 in DNA: TGTGCCAGCAGGGACCTAGGGGGCTATGGCTACACCTTC. The chain has TRBV7-6 and TRBJ1-2; D is possibly TRBD1 (6 bases). The germline V gene encodes CDR1 SGHVS and CDR2 FNYEAQ. The germline V and J ends were trimmed by 6 bases and 4 bases, with 12 bases remaining between them. The CDR3 contains 13 residues. The full variable domain, completed using reference TRBV7-6 and TRBJ1-2, is GAGVSQSPRYKVTKRGQDVALRCDPISGHVSLYWYRQALGQGPEFLTYFNYEAQQDKSGLPNDRFSAERPEGSISTLTIQRTEQRDSAMYRCASRDLGGYGYTFGSGTRLTVV.

This clone was observed once. The gene calls are TRBV6-6 and TRBJ1-1; D unclear. Germline lookup yields CDR1 MNHNY and CDR2 SVGAGI (reference sequence). Deletions cut 6 bases from V and 10 bases from J, with 12 bases between. The CDR3 extends over 11 amino acids. The CDR3 DNA follows: TGTGCCAGCAGCTCGACTAGACGAGCTTTCTTT. Protein product: CASSSTRRAFF.

The gene calls are TRBV5-8 and TRBJ2-5, with D tentatively TRBD2 (6 bases). Germline V gene lookup returns CDR1 SGHTS and CDR2 YDEGEE. This CDR3 has 14 amino acids. V was pared by 2 bases and J by 5 bases, with 13 bases between. CDR3 sequence: CASSFMGGTETQYF. In DNA form, the CDR3 reads TGTGCCAGCAGCTTTATGGGAGGCACGGAGACCCAGTACTTC.

This clone was seen just once. This chain connects TRBV7-9 to TRBJ2-5; D is undetermined. This CDR3 spans 12 amino acids. The germline V gene encodes CDR1 SEHNR and CDR2 FQNEAQ (reference sequence). V lost 3 bases, J lost 5 bases, and 7 bases lay in between. CDR3 loop: CASSFWPETQYF. The CDR3 region has the DNA TGTGCCAGCAGCTTCTGGCCGGAGACCCAGTACTTC.

The V call is TRBV14, the J call TRBJ2-5; TRBD1 aligns across 7 bases. This CDR3 spans 17 amino acids. The germline V gene encodes CDR1 SGHDN and CDR2 FVKESK. With 0 bases clipped from V and 5 bases from J, the junction kept 12 bases outside the gene matches. The chain's CDR3 is CASSQEFGQGVLETQYF. DNA for the CDR3: TGTGCCAGCAGCCAAGAGTTTGGGCAGGGGGTATTGGAGACCCAGTACTTC.

The V call is TRBV21-1, the J call TRBJ2-7. TRBV21-1 is a known pseudogene. The CDR3 is made up of 13 amino acids. Written as DNA, the CDR3 is TGTGCCAGACCCAATTTGGGGTGCGGCGAGCAGTACTTC. This gives the protein CARPNLGCGEQYF.

The CDR3 is CASSARGGASNEQFF. CDR3 nucleotides: TGTGCCAGCAGTGCTCGCGGGGGGGCCTCTAATGAGCAGTTCTTC. The chain carries TRBV2 and TRBJ2-1; the match to TRBD2 covers 9 bases. V was clipped by 4 bases and J by 7 bases; unmatched bases: 8. This CDR3 is 15 amino acids long. Germline V CDR1 and CDR2: SNHLY, FYNNEI.

V usage is TRBV9 and J usage is TRBJ2-7; 9 bases are a match to TRBD1. This CDR3 is built from 15 residues. CDR1 and CDR2 (germline): SGDLS, YYNGEE. After removal of 3 bases from V and 5 bases from J, the junction contained 9 bases not matched to a gene. The CDR3 protein is CASSGGQGPQDEQYF. CDR3 coding DNA: TGTGCCAGCAGCGGTGGACAGGGGCCCCAGGACGAGCAGTACTTC.

V usage is TRBV27 and J usage is TRBJ1-5; 9 nucleotides align to TRBD1. This CDR3 is 15 amino acids long. Per germline, CDR1 MNHEY and CDR2 SMNVEV (reference sequence). The V gene end was trimmed by 3 bases and the J gene end by 4 bases; junction bases not matched to a gene: 4. The CDR3 bases are TGTGCCAGCAGTTTCGGACAGGGGAGTAATCAGCCCCAGCATTTT. This codes for CASSFGQGSNQPQHF.

V gene TRBV9 combines with J gene TRBJ2-1, with 9 positions matching TRBD2. The CDR3 length is 15 residues. Germline V lookup: CDR1 SGDLS, CDR2 YYNGEE. The ends lost 2 bases at V and 3 bases at J; junction bases unmatched: 3. The chain's CDR3 is CASSVGTSNYNEQFF. As DNA, the CDR3 is TGTGCCAGCAGCGTTGGGACTAGCAACTACAATGAGCAGTTCTTC.